Sequencing of this T cell receptor (beta chain) was carried out in a study of CD8 T cells in ankylosing spondylitis. Overall study results and limits: Earlier studies detected some motif variants in reactive arthritis synovial fluid and blood. Significantly higher representation of disease-linked clones was reported for matched ankylosing spondylitis synovial fluid. A TCR beta motif made of 7 to 9 highly homologous variants seemed typical of ankylosing spondylitis blood.

The CDR3 contains 13 residues. The germline V and J ends were trimmed by 0 bases and 9 bases, with 9 bases remaining between them. CDR1 is DFQATT and CDR2 is SNEGSKA in the germline V gene (reference sequence). 5'-RACE, quantitative and with molecular barcodes, yielded the TCR beta libraries. TCRdb re-called the 5' RACE reads through MiXCR, storing one row per CDR3 protein. Of about 36,000 distinct CDR3 sequences listed, over 10% were seen once; the top ten hold approximately 31%. To note about this clonotype: As yet, its antigen is unknown.

The TCR was taken from a male donor with ankylosing spondylitis. V and J are TRBV20-1 and TRBJ1-6; no firm D call. Sequencing used synovial fluid, either unsorted or a sorted T cell fraction (not recorded which). CDR3 bases: TGCAGTGCTAGAGAAACCCCAAGTTCACCCCTCCACTTT. As protein: CSARETPSSPLHF.